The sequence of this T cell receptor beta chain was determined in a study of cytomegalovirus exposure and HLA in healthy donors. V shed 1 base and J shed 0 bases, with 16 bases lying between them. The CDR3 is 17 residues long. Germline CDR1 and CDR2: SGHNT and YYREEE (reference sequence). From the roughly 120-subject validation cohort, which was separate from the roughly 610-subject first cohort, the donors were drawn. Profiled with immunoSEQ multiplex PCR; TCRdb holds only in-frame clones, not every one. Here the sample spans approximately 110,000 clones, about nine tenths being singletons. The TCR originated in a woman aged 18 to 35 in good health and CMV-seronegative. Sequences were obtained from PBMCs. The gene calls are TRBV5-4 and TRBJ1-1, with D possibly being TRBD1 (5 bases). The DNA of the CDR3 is TGTGCCAGCAGCTTGCGGAAGGGGAAGGGGATGAACACTGAAGCTTTCTTT. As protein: CASSLRKGKGMNTEAFF.